This T cell receptor (beta chain) appears in the sequencing data of a study of T cells in Graves' hyperthyroidism and ophthalmopathy. Study-wide background: Blood was drawn when the patient was first diagnosed and still untreated.

Germline loops: CDR1 SGHDT, CDR2 YYEEEE. CDR3 length equals 15 residues. The V and J ends lost 0 bases and 2 bases, in that order; junction bases with no gene match: 3. TCR beta CDR3 region amplification was performed from RNA transcripts. The TCR CDR3 was amplified in a first-round RT-PCR using the HTBI primer set. Each CDR3 protein gets one entry after TCRdb re-called the multiplex PCR reads with MiXCR. The profile shows hundreds of thousands of distinct CDR3 sequences, around a sixth of them singletons. With regard to this clonotype: A much larger clone sits a single nucleotide away, making a read error possible.

Blood sampling occurred at first hyperthyroidism diagnosis, ahead of any ophthalmopathy symptoms. Sequencing was performed on blood. The receptor was derived from a woman between 45 and 65 years old with Graves' hyperthyroidism that later progressed to Graves' ophthalmopathy. V is TRBV5-6 and J is TRBJ2-5; TRBD2 matches at 8 bases. CDR3 bases: TGTGCCAGCAGCTTGGAACTAGCGGTTCAAGAGACCCAGTACTTC. The encoded protein is CASSLELAVQETQYF.